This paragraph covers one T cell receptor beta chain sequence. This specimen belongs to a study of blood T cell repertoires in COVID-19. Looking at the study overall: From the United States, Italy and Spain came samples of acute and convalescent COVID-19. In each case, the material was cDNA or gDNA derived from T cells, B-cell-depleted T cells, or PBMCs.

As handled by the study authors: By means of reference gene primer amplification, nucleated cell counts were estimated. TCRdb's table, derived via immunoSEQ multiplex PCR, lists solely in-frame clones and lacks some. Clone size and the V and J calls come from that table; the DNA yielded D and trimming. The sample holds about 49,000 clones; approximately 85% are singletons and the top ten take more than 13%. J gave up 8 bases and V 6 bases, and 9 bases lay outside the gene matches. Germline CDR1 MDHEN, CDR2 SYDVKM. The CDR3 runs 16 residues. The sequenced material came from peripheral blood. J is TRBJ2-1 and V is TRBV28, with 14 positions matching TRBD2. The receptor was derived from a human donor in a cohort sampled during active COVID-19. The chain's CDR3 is CASRTSGLAGEYEQFF. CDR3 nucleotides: TGTGCCAGCAGAACCTCGGGACTAGCGGGAGAATATGAGCAGTTCTTC.